This T cell receptor beta chain was observed in a study of cytomegalovirus exposure and HLA in healthy donors. Concerning this clone itself: As yet, its antigen is unknown.

Study-wide results and limits: Productive rates of about 87% or about 30% were seen for most TCR beta V segments in an earlier analysis.

From germline, CDR1 is SEHNR and CDR2 FQNEAQ (reference sequence). CDR3 length equals 15 residues. The V end lost 6 bases, the J end lost 3 bases, and 18 bases lay between the germline ends. PCR amplification relied on 60 Vbeta primers (plus 13 Jbeta primers). Assay used: immunoSEQ multiplex PCR; TCRdb lists only in-frame clones, some missing. The data show about 160,000 clones, 86% seen once. This sequence joins TRBV7-9 and TRBJ2-7, with D unclear. The clonotype comes from a young woman in good health and CMV-seronegative. Sample: PBMCs. CDR3 DNA sequence: TGTGCCAGCAGACCCCTACTGGGCCGGAACTACGAGCAGTACTTC. It specifies CASRPLLGRNYEQYF.